This T cell receptor (beta chain) originates from a study of blood T cell repertoires in COVID-19. For the study at large: The study drew acute and convalescent COVID-19 samples from the United States, Italy and Spain. PBMCs, B-cell-depleted T cells, or T cells were the source of the cDNA or gDNA that made up the material.

Germline V gene data show CDR1 as SGHRS and CDR2 as YFSETQ. The CDR3 covers 14 residues. V shed 5 bases and J 0 bases; nucleotides not matched to a gene: 5. In the study's own analysis: Estimation of nucleated cell counts was performed using reference gene primer amplification. Method: immunoSEQ multiplex PCR; TCRdb's copy keeps in-frame clones and lacks some. That table furnishes V, J and clone size, whereas the DNA furnished D and trimming. The sample includes under 350,000 clones, roughly 89% of them seen just once. The TCR was taken from a man between 50 and 59 years old with acute or convalescent COVID-19. Input material: peripheral blood. This chain links TRBV5-1 with TRBJ2-7; 7 nucleotides agree with TRBD2. The CDR3, as DNA: TGCGCCAGCAGGGGAGCGGGAAGCTCCTACGAGCAGTACTTC. This sequence encodes CASRGAGSSYEQYF.